Sequencing of this TCR beta chain was carried out in a study of CD8 T cells in Susac syndrome. Random hexamers were used to reverse transcribe an amount of roughly 0.45 to 1 ug RNA. The amplification used immunoSEQ multiplex PCR on TCR beta CDR3; it spanned 54 Vbeta and 13 Jbeta. TCRdb reprocessed the immunoSEQ multiplex PCR reads with MiXCR, giving one entry per CDR3 protein. This table has 140,000 to 150,000 distinct CDR3 sequences, roughly 95% appearing once. The CDR3 runs to 12 residues. V shed 5 bases and J shed 1 base, with 8 bases lying between them. CDR1 is DFQATT, CDR2 SNEGSKA, per germline (reference sequence). TEMRA cells underwent FACS enrichment and CD8+ and CD4+ T cells underwent negative isolation.

The sample taken for sequencing was CD4+ T cells from PBMCs. This sequence originates from a human donor in good health. The V and J genes are TRBV20-1 and TRBJ1-1; tentatively, D is TRBD1 (6 bases). The DNA of the CDR3 is TGCAGTGCTGTACAGGGGAACACTGAAGCTTTCTTT. Its protein is CSAVQGNTEAFF.